What follows describes a single T cell receptor beta chain. The ends were cut back, 0 bases at V and 5 bases at J, with 4 bases in the middle. The CDR3 is made up of 11 amino acids. CDR1 is DFQATT and CDR2 is SNEGSKA in the germline V gene (reference sequence). These data originate in a study of T cells after yellow fever vaccination. Study information: Fractions with few cells were prepared using SMART-Seq v4 Ultra Low Input. Overall study results and limits: Post-booster repertoires contained most primary-vaccination clones again (roughly 96% CD4, roughly 91% CD8). Clonotypes found in both CD4 and CD8 compartments made up a small share.

TCR cDNA, made by 5'RACE template switching, carried an added universal primer site and UMIs. TCRdb analysed the 5' RACE reads with MiXCR anew, one entry per CDR3 protein. The table shows roughly 96,000 distinct CDR3 sequences, with 8% to 10% occurring only once. The sequencing here drew on CD8+ T cells not binding an NS4B(214-222) dextramer, sorted from PBMCs, taken around 14 days after the first yellow fever vaccination. This receptor was obtained from a young man who received the YFV17D yellow fever vaccine. The chain has TRBV20-1 and TRBJ2-5; no reliable D call. CDR3 residues: CSARDSETQYF. For the CDR3, the DNA is TGCAGTGCTAGAGATAGCGAGACCCAGTACTTC.